This TCR beta chain appears in the sequencing data of a study of T-cell reconstitution after alpha-beta-depleted transplantation in children (dated by TCRdb to the mid-2010s). With regard to the full study: T-cell immune reconstitution after TCRalphabeta/CD19-depleted allogeneic hematopoietic cell transplantation in children was quantitatively tracked in the study by means of TCR repertoire profiling.

This sample's treatment or condition label indicates: allogeneic hematopoietic cell transplantation with graft depleted of TCRalphabeta T cells and CD19 B cells. Transplant recipients were children who received TCRalphabeta/CD19-depleted allogeneic hematopoietic cell grafts. The protocol used for the library was PCR. TCRdb records Illumina HiSeq 2500 as the sequencer. TCR libraries were prepared with molecular barcoding, using unique molecular identifiers to normalize TCRbeta repertoire quantification. Clones were called with MiXCR by TCRdb after fastp trimmed the public reads at Q25, and only in-frame beta chains were retained. Rows are combined by CDR3 protein, so each entry shows the most common genes and DNA. A total of fewer than 550,000 distinct CDR3 sequences appear in this sample, 15% to 20% of them only once. The ten largest clones add up to around 30% of the sample. Comment on this clonotype: The clone's antigen remains unknown. Base-call qualities are not available, and no considerably larger clone is one nucleotide away.

From the cysteine up to the phenylalanine, the CDR3 has a length of 12 residues. Of the read, only the CDR3 DNA is kept; its 36 bases are in frame from base 1. V and J are truncated by 3 bases and 9 bases respectively, leaving an intervening sequence of 11 bases. Paper-wide results and their limitations: Hyperexpanded clone frequencies declined over subsequent months; after one year, T-cell counts and TCRbeta diversity were mostly attributed to newly produced T cells. About two months after transplant, the apparently early recovery of alphabetaT-cell counts reportedly depended on just several hundred clones that had expanded rapidly and came from non-depleted graft cells. In some patients, the high TCRbeta diversity seen at day 60 was put down to recipient T cells and intrathymic progenitors that had survived conditioning.

This receptor chain uses TRBV12-3 or TRBV12-4 and TRBJ2-5; there is no confident call for the D gene. The sample was PBMCs, mostly from graft donor cells, taken 360 days after TCRalphabeta/CD19-depleted stem cell transplant. The TCR sequence derives from a boy in the first two years of life who had a stem cell transplant for Wiskott-Aldrich syndrome, so the T cells may come from the graft donor. The sequenced DNA is TGTGCCAGCAGTTTTAAGGAGCCGGCCCAGTACTTC. Translated, it reads CASSFKEPAQYF.